This T cell receptor beta chain comes out of a study of blood T cell repertoires in COVID-19. Trimming left V 4 bases short and J 2 bases short, with 17 bases between. This CDR3 comprises 16 residues. In germline, CDR1 is MGHRA, CDR2 YSYEKL. The assay was immunoSEQ multiplex PCR, and TCRdb's table has in-frame clones only and misses some. The data show hundreds of thousands of clones, around four fifths seen once. The clonotype was recovered from a woman in her 70s with acute or convalescent COVID-19. Sequenced: peripheral blood. V gene TRBV4-1 combines with J gene TRBJ1-1, with D tentatively TRBD1 (6 bases). Here the CDR3 DNA reads TGCGCCAGCAGCCGAGCCAGGGGAGGGTCCAACACTGAAGCTTTCTTT. As protein: CASSRARGGSNTEAFF.